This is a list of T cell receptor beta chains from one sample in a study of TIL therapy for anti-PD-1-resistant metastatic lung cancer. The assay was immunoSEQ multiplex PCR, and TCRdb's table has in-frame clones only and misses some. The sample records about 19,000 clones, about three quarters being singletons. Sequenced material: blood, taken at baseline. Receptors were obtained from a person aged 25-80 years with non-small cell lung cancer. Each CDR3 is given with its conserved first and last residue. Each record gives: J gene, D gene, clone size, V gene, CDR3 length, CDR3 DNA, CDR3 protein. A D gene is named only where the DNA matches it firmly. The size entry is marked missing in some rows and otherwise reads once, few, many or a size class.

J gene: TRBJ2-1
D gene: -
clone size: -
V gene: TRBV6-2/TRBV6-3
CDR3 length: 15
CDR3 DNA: TGTGCCAGCAGTCTCCTCGGGGCCTCTTACAATGAGCAGTTCTTC
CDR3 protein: CASSLLGASYNEQFF

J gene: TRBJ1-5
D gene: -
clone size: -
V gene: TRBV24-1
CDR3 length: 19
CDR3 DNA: TGTGCCACCAGTGATTTGCGTCCAGGGAAAGACGATAGCAATCAGCCCCAGCATTTT
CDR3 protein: CATSDLRPGKDDSNQPQHF

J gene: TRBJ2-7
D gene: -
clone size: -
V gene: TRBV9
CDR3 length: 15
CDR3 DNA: TGTGCCAGCAGCGTAGGGGGGAAGGGGGCCTACGAGCAGTACTTC
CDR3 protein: CASSVGGKGAYEQYF

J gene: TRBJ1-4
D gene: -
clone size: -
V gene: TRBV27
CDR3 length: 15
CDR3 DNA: TGTGCCAGCAGTTTATTGGCACGGGATAATGAAAAACTGTTTTTT
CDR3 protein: CASSLLARDNEKLFF

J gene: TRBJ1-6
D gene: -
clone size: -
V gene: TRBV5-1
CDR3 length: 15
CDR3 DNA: TGCGCCAGCAGCTACGACAGGCCCTATAATTCACCCCTCCACTTT
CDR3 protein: CASSYDRPYNSPLHF

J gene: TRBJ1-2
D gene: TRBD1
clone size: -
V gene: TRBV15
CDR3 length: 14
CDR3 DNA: TGTGCCACCAGCGCCCAACAGGGGTGGTATGGCTACACCTTC
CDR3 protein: CATSAQQGWYGYTF

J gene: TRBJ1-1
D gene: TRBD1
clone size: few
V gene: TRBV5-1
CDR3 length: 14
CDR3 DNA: TGCGCCAGCAGCCCGGACAGGGCGTACACTGAAGCTTTCTTT
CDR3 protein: CASSPDRAYTEAFF

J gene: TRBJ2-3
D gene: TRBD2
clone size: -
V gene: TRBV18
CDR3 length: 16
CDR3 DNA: TGTGCCAGCTCAATGTTAGCGGGGACTGCACAGGATACGCAGTATTTT
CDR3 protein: CASSMLAGTAQDTQYF

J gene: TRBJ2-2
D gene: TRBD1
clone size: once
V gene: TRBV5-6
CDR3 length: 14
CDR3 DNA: TGTGCCAGCCTCGGACAGGGGGGAACCGGGGAGCTGTTTTTT
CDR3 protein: CASLGQGGTGELFF

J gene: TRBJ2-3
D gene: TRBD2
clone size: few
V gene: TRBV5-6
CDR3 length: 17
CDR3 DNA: TGTGCCAGCAGCTTTATTGCCCGACTAGCGGGCCCAGATACGCAGTATTTT
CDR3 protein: CASSFIARLAGPDTQYF

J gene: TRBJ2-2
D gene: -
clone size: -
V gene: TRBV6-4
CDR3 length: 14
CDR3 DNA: TGTGCCAGCAGTGACTCGGTAGGCTCCGGGGAGCTGTTTTTT
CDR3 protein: CASSDSVGSGELFF

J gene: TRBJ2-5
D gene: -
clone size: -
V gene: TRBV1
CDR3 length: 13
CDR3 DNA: TGCACCAGCAGCCCTAGCGGCCAAGAGACCCAGTACTTC
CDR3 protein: CTSSPSGQETQYF

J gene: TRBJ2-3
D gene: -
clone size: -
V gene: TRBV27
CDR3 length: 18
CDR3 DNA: TGTGCCAGCAGTTTGCAGGACTTGACGGCGGGTAGCACAGATACGCAGTATTTT
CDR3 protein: CASSLQDLTAGSTDTQYF

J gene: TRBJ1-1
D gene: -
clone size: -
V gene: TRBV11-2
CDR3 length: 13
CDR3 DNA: TGTGCCAGCAAGGAGCTGGGGAACACTGAAGCTTTCTTT
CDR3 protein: CASKELGNTEAFF

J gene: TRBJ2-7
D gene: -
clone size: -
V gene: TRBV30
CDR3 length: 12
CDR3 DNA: TGTGCCTGGAGGCAGAGCTCCTACGAGCAGTACTTC
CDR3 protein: CAWRQSSYEQYF

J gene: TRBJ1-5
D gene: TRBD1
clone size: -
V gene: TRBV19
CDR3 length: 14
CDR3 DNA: TGTGCCAGTAGCCCCGACAGGGAACTACAGCCCCAGCATTTT
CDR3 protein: CASSPDRELQPQHF

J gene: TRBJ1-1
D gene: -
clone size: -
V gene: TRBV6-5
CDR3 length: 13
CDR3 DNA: TGTGCCAGCAGTTATGAGGGGGATACTGAAGCTTTCTTT
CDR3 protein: CASSYEGDTEAFF

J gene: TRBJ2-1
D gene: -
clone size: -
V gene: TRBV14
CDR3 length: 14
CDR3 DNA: TGTGCCAGCAGTAAGTACCGATCCTACAATGAGCAGTTCTTC
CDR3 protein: CASSKYRSYNEQFF

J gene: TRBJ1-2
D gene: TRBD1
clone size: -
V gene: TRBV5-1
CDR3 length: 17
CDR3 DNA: TGCGCCAGCAGCTTCACCGGGACAGGGCCGACTCTCTATGGCTACACCTTC
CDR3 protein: CASSFTGTGPTLYGYTF

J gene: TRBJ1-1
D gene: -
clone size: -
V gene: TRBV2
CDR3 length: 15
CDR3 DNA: TGTGCCAGCAGTGACCTCGCGGAACTGAACACTGAAGCTTTCTTT
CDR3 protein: CASSDLAELNTEAFF

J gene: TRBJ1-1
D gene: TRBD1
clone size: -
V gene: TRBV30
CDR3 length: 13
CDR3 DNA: TGTGCCTGGAGGGGACTGGGACAGGGGTTCGTGGTCTTT
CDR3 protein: CAWRGLGQGFVVF

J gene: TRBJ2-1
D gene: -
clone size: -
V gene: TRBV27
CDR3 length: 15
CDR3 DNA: TGTGCCAGCAGTTTACGGTATCAAGGTGGGCGAAAGCAGTTCTTC
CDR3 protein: CASSLRYQGGRKQFF

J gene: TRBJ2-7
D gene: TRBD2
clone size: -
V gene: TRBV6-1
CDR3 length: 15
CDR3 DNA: TGTGCCAGCAGTGAAGAAGCGGGGGGGCGCGACGAGCAGTACTTC
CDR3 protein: CASSEEAGGRDEQYF

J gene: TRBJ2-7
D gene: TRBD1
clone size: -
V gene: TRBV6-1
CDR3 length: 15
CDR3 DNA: TGTGCCAGCAGTGAACCAGGGGGCGTCTCCTACGAGCAGTACTTC
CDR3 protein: CASSEPGGVSYEQYF

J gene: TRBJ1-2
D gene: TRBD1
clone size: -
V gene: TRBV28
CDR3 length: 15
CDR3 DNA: TGTGCCACCTCCCCCCGGGACAGTAGCATCTATGGCTACACCTTC
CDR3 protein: CATSPRDSSIYGYTF

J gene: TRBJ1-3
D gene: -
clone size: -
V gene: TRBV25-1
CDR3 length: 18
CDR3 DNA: TGTGCCAGCAGTGAATACGGTGACAGTCGATACTCTGGAAACACCATATATTTT
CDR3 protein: CASSEYGDSRYSGNTIYF

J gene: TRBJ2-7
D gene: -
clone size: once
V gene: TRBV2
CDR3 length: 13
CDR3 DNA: TGTGCCAGCAGGGGACCCGGCTCCTACGAGCAGTACTTC
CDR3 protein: CASRGPGSYEQYF

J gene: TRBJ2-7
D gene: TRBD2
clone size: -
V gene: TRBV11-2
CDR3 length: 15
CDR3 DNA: TGTGCCAGCAGCTTAGGACTAGCGGGATCCTACGAGCAGTACTTC
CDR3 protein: CASSLGLAGSYEQYF

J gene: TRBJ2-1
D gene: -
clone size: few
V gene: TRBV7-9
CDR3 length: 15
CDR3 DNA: TGTGCCAGCAGCCGCCGGGACGGCTCTGTCAATGAGCAGTTCTTC
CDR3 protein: CASSRRDGSVNEQFF

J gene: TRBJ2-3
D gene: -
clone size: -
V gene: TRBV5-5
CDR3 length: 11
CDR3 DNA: TGTGCCAGCAGCTTTACAGATACGCAGTATTTT
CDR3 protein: CASSFTDTQYF

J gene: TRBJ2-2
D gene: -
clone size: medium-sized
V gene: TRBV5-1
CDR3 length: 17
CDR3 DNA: TGCGCCAGCAGCTTGGGGCACCGAGATGCGAACACCGGGGAGCTGTTTTTT
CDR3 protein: CASSLGHRDANTGELFF

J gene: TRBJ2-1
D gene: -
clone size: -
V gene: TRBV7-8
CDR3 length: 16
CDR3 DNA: TGTGCCAGCAGCTTAGTCACGGGAGTAGCAAACAATGAGCAGTTCTTC
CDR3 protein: CASSLVTGVANNEQFF

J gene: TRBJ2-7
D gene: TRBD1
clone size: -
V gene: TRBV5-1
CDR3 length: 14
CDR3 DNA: TGCGCCAGCAGCTTTACAGGGACAGGCTACGAGCAGTACTTC
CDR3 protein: CASSFTGTGYEQYF

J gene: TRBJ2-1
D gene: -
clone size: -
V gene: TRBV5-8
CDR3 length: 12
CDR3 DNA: TGTGCCAGCAGCTTGTACAATAATGAGCAGTTCTTC
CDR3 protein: CASSLYNNEQFF

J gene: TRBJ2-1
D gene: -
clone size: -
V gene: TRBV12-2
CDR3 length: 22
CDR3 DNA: TGTGCAAGTCGCTCCAGCGACAGTCCGGGACTAGCGGCCAATGGCGCCTACAATGAGCAGTTCTTC
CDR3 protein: CASRSSDSPGLAANGAYNEQFF

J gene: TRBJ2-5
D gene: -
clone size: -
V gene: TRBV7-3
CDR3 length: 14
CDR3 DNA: TGTGCCAGCAGCCCTACAGGGTACCAAGAGACCCAGTACTTC
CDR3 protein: CASSPTGYQETQYF

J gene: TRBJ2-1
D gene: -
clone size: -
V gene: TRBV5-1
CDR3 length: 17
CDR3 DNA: TGCGCCAGCAGCTTGTTACCCTACGGGAGCTCCTACAATGAGCAGTTCTTC
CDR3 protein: CASSLLPYGSSYNEQFF

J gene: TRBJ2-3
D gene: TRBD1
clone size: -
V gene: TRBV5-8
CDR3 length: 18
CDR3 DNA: TGTGCCAGCAGCTTAAATTTGGGGCCGACAGGGGGCTCAGATACGCAGTATTTT
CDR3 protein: CASSLNLGPTGGSDTQYF

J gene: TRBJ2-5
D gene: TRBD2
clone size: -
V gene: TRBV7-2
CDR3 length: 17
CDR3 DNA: TGTGCCAGCAGCTCCCAAGTGCTAGCGGGGGGTGGGGAGACCCAGTACTTC
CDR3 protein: CASSSQVLAGGGETQYF

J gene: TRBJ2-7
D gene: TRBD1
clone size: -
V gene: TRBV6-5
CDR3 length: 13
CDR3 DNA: TGTGCCGGCGCAGGGGGTTCCTCCTACGAGCAGTACTTC
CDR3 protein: CAGAGGSSYEQYF

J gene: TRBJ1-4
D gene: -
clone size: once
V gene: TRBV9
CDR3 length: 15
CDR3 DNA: TGTGCCAGCAGCGTAGGAGGGCGTAGAAATGAAAAACTGTTTTTT
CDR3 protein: CASSVGGRRNEKLFF

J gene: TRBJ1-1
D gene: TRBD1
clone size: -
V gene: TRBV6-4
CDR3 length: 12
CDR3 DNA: TGTGCCAGCAGTCCGACAGGGTTGGATGTTTTCTTT
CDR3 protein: CASSPTGLDVFF

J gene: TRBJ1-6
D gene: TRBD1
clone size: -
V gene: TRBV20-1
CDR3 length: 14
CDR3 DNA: TGCAGTGCTAGTGAGGGGACAGACAAGTCACCCCTCCACTTT
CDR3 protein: CSASEGTDKSPLHF

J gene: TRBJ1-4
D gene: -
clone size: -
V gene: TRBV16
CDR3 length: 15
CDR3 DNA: TGTGCCAGCAGCCAATTCTCCGAAACTAATGAAAAACTGTTTTTT
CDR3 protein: CASSQFSETNEKLFF

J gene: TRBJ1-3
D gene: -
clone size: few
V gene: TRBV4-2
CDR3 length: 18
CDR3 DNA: TGTGCCAGCAGCCAAGGAGGTGTAGGACCGAGCTCTGGAAACACCATATATTTT
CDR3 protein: CASSQGGVGPSSGNTIYF

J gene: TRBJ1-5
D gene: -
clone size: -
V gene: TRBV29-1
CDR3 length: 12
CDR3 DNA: TGCAGCGTTGAATCAGGGGATCAGCCCCAGCATTTT
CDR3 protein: CSVESGDQPQHF

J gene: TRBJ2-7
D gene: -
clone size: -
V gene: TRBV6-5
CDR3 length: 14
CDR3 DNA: TGTGCCAGCAGCACAGGGCCCGCGGGTTACGAGCAGTACTTC
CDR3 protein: CASSTGPAGYEQYF

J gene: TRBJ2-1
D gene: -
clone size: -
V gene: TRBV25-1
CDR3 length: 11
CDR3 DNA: TGTGCCAGCAGCCCCGGTGGTGAGCAGTTCTTC
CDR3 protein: CASSPGGEQFF

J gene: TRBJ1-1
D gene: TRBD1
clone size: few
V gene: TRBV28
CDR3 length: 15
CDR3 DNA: TGTGCCAGCAGTGCAGGGGGTCTAAAGAACACTGAAGCTTTCTTT
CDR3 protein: CASSAGGLKNTEAFF

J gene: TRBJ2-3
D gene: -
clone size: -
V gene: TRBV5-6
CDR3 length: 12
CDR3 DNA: TGTGCCAGCAGCTTGGAGCGGTATACGCAGTATTTT
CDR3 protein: CASSLERYTQYF

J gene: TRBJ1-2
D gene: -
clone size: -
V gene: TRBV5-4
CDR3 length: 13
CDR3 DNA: TGTGCCAGCAGTCAGGACGTCCTCTATGGCTACACCTTC
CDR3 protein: CASSQDVLYGYTF

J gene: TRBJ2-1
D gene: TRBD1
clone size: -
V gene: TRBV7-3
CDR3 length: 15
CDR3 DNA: TGTGCCAGCAGCTCCTCGACAGGGGGAGGTAATGAGCAGTTCTTC
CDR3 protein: CASSSSTGGGNEQFF

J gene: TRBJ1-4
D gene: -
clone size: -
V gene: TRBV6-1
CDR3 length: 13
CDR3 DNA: TGTGCCAGCAGTGAGCCGGCAGTCCAAAAACTGTTTTTT
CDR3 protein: CASSEPAVQKLFF